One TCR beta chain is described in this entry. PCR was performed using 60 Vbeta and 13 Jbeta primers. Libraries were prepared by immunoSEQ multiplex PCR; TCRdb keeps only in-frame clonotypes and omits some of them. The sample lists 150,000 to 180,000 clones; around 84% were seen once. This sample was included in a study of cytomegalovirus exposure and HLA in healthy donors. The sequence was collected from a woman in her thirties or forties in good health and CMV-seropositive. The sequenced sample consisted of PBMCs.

The chain's CDR3 is CASSLKSSGWEQYF. As DNA, the CDR3 is TGTGCCAGCAGCTTGAAGTCTAGCGGGTGGGAGCAGTACTTC. This chain links TRBV11-2 with TRBJ2-7; 8 bases map to TRBD2. V dropped 3 bases and J dropped 7; count of bases not matched to a gene: 8. CDR1 SGHAT and CDR2 FQNNGV come from the germline V gene. There are 14 residues in the CDR3.